This T cell receptor (beta chain) derives from a study of graft-versus-host responses after intestinal transplantation. Study overall: Grafts were multivisceral, liver-intestinal, or isolated intestinal. The study, taken as a whole, reports: Analysis identified GvH clones in recipient marrow, with some appearing first in ileum or blood. Maximum circulating GvH clone levels tracked with early post-transplant HvG decreases. Allograft clonal ratios (graft-versus-host to host-versus-graft) were high in patients who had graft-donor T cell macrochimerism.

The V and J ends lost 1 base and 4 bases respectively, with 14 bases between them. CDR3 length: 15 amino acids. Germline V gene data show CDR1 as SGHNT and CDR2 as YYREEE (reference sequence). As to this clone: The antigen remains unidentified.

Using immunoSEQ multiplex PCR, the repertoire was profiled, and TCRdb retains in-frame clones only, with some absent. The table lists 14,000 or so clones, 77% of them singletons. Researchers processed graft tissue to release intraepithelial and lamina propria lymphocytes. The chain recombines TRBV5-4 with TRBJ1-1; D not certain. This TCR derives from a human patient who received an intestinal transplant, so some T cells may come from the graft donor. The material sequenced was ileum tissue, taken roughly 27 days after intestinal transplant. Here the CDR3 reads CASSLSRVRGTEAFF. CDR3 nucleotides: TGTGCCAGCAGCTTGTCAAGGGTACGGGGCACTGAAGCTTTCTTT.